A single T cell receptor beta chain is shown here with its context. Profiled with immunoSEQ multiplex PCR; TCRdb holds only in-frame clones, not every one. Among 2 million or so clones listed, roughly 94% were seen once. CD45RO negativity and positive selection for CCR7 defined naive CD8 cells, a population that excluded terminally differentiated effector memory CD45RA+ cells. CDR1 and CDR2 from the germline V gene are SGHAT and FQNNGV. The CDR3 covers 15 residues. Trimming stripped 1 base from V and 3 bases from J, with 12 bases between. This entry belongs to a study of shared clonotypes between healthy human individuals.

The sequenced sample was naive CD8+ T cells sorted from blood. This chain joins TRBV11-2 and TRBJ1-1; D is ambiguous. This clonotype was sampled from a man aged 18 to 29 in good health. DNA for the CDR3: TGTGCCAGCAGCTTAGTGAACAGCTTATACACTGAAGCTTTCTTT. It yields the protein CASSLVNSLYTEAFF.